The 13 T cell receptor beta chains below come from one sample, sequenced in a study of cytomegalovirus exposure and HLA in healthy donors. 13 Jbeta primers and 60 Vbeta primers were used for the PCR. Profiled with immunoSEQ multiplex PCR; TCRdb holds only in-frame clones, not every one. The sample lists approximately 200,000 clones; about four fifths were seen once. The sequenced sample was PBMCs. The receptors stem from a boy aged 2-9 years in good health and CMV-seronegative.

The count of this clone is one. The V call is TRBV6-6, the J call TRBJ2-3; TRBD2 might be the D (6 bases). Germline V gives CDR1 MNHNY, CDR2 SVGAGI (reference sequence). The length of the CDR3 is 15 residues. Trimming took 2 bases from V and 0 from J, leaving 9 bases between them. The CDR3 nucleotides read TGTGCCAGCAGTTACGGGACTCCTAGCACAGATACGCAGTATTTT. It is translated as CASSYGTPSTDTQYF.

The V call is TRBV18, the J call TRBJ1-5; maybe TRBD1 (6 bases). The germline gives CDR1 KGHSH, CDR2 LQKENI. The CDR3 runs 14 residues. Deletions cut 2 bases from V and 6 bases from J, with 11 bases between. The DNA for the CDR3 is TGTGCCAGCTCACCAGCTACAGGGAGTCAGCCCCAGCATTTT. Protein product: CASSPATGSQPQHF.

CDR3 sequence: CASSYSGHPLFF. The CDR3 nucleotides read TGTGCCAGCAGTTACTCGGGACACCCACTGTTTTTT. This chain uses TRBV6-5 with TRBJ2-2; possibly TRBD1 for D (6 bases). This CDR3 is built from 12 residues. The germline V gene encodes CDR1 MNHEY and CDR2 SVGAGI. V lost 0 bases to trimming and J lost 14 bases, with 10 bases between them.

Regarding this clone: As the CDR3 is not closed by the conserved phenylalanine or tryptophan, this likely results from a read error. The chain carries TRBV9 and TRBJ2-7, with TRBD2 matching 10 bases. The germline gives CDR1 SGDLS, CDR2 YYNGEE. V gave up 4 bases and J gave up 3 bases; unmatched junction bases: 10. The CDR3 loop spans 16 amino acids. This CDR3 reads CASSPSQRGGYYEQYL. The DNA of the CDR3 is TGTGCCAGCAGCCCCTCTCAGCGGGGGGGATACTACGAGCAGTACCTC.

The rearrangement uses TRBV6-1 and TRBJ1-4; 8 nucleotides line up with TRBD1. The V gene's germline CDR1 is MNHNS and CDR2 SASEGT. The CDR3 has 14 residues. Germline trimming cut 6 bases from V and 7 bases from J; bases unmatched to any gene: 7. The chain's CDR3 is CASRGGQGGEKLFF. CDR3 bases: TGTGCCAGCAGGGGAGGACAGGGTGGTGAAAAACTGTTTTTT.

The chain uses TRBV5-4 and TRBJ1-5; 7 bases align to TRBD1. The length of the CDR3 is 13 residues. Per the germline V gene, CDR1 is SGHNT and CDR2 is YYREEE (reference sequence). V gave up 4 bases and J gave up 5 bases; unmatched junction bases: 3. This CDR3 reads CASSQDRDQPQHF. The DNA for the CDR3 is TGTGCCAGCAGCCAAGACAGGGATCAGCCCCAGCATTTT. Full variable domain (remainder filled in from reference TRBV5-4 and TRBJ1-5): ETGVTQSPTHLIKTRGQQVTLRCSSQSGHNTVSWYQQALGQGPQFIFQYYREEENGRGNFPPRFSGLQFPNYSSELNVNALELDDSALYLCASSQDRDQPQHFGDGTRLSIL.

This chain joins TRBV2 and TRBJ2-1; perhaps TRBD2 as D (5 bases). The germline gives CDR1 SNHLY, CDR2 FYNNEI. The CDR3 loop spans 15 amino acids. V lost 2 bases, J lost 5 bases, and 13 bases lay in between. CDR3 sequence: CASSERERRHNEQFF. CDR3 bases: TGTGCCAGCAGTGAAAGGGAGCGACGCCACAATGAGCAGTTCTTC.

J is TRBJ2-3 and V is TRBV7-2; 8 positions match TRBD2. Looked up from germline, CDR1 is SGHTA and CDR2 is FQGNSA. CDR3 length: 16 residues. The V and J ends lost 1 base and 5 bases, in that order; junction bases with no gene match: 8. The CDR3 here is CASSLVGGASGDTQYF. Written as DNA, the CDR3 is TGTGCCAGCAGCTTAGTCGGGGGGGCAAGCGGAGATACGCAGTATTTT.

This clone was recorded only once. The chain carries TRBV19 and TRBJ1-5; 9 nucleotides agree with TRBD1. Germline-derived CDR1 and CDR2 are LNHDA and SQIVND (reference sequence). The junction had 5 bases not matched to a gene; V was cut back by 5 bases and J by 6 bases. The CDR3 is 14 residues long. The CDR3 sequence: CASSEGQGIQPQHF. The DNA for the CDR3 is TGTGCCAGTAGTGAGGGACAGGGTATTCAGCCCCAGCATTTT.

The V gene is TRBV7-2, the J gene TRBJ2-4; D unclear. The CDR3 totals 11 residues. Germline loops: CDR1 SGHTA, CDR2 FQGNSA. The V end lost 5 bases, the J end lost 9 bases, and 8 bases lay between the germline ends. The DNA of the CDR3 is TGTGCCAGCAGCCAATACGGCATTCAGTACTTC. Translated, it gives CASSQYGIQYF.

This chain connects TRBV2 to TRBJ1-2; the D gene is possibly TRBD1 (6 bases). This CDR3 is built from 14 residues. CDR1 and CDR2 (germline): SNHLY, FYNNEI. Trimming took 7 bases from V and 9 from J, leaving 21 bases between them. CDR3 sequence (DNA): TGTGCCAGCACCCCCCAGGTTTGGGGGCAGAGCTACACCTTC. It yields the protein CASTPQVWGQSYTF.

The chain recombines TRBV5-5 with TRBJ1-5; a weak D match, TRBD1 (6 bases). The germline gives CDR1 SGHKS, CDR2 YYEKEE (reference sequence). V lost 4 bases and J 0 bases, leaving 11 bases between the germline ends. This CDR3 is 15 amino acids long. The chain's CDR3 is CASSRQVISNQPQHF. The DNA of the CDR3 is TGTGCCAGCAGCCGACAGGTAATTAGCAATCAGCCCCAGCATTTT.

The CDR3 sequence: CASSLAGQPFSYGYTF. The DNA for the CDR3 is TGTGCCAGCAGCTTAGCGGGACAGCCTTTTAGCTATGGCTACACCTTC. The chain employs TRBV7-6 and TRBJ1-2; TRBD1 aligns across 7 bases. In germline, CDR1 is SGHVS, CDR2 FNYEAQ. Trimming cost V 0 bases and J 4 bases; bases outside gene matches: 8. The CDR3 is 16 amino acids.